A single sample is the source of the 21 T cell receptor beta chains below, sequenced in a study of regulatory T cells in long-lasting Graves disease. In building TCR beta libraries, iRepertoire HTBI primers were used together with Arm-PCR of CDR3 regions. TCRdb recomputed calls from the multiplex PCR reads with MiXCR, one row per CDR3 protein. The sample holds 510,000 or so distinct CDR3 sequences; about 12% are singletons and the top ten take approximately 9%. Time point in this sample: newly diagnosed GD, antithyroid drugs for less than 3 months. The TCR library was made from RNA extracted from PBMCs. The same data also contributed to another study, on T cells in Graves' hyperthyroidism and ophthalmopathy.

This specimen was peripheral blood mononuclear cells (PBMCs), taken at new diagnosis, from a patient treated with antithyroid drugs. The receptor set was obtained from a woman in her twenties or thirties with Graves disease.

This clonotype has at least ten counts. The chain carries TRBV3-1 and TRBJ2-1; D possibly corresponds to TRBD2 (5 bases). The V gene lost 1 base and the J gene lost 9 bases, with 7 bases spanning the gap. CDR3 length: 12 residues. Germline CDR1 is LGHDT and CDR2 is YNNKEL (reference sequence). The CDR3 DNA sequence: TGTGCCAGCAGCCAAGTGGAGGCTGAGCAGTTCTTC. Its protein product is CASSQVEAEQFF.

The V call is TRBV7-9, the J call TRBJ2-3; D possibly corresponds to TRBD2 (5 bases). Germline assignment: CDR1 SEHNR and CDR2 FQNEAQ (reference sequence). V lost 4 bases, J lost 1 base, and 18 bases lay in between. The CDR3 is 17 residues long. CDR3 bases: TGTGCCAGCAGCTCAACTGCTAGTGGGAGTGGCACAGATACGCAGTATTTT. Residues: CASSSTASGSGTDTQYF.

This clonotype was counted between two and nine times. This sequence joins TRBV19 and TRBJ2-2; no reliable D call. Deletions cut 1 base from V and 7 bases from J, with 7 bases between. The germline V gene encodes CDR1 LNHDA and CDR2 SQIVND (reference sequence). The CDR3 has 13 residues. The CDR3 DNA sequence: TGTGCCAGTAGTATAGCCCGTGTCGGGGAGCTGTTTTTT. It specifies CASSIARVGELFF.

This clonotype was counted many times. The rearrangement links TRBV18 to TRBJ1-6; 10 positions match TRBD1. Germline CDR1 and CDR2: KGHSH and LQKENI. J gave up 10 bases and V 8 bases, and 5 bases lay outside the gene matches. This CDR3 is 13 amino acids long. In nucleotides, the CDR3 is TGTGCCAGCACCGGGACAGGGGTCTCACCCCTCCACTTT. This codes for CASTGTGVSPLHF.

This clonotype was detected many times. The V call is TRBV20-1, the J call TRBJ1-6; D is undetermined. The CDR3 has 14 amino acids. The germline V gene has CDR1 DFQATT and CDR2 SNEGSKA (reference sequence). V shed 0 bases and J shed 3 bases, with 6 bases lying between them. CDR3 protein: CSARDSFYNSPLHF. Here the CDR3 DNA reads TGCAGTGCTAGAGATTCTTTCTATAATTCACCCCTCCACTTT.

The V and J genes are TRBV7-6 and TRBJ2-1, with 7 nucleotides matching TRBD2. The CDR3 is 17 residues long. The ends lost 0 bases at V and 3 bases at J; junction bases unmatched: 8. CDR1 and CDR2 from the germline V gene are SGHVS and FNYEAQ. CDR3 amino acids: CASSLASAGEVYNEQFF. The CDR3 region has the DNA TGTGCCAGCAGCTTAGCGTCGGCGGGAGAAGTCTACAATGAGCAGTTCTTC. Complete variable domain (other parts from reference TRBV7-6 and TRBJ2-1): GAGVSQSPRYKVTKRGQDVALRCDPISGHVSLYWYRQALGQGPEFLTYFNYEAQQDKSGLPNDRFSAERPEGSISTLTIQRTEQRDSAMYRCASSLASAGEVYNEQFFGPGTRLTVL.

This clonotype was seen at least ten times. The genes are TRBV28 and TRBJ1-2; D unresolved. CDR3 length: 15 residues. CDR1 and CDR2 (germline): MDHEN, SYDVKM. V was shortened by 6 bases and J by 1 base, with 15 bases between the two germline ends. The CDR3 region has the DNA TGTGCCAGCAGATCCGCTAACAGCTATAACTATGGCTACACCTTC. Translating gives CASRSANSYNYGYTF.

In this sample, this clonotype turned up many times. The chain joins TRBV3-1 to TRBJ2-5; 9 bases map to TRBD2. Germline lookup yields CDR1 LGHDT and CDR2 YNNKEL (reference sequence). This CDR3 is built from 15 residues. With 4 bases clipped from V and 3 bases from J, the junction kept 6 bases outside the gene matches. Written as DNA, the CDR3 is TGTGCCAGCAGCCTCCTAGCGGGACCCAAAGAGACCCAGTACTTC. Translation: CASSLLAGPKETQYF.

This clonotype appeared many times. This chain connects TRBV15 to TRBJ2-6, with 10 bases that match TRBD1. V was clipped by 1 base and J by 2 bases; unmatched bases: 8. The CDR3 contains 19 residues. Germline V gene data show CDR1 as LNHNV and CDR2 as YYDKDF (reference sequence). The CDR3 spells CATSRAGGQGYAGANVLTF. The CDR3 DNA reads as TGTGCCACCAGCAGAGCAGGGGGACAGGGGTATGCTGGGGCCAACGTCCTGACTTTC.

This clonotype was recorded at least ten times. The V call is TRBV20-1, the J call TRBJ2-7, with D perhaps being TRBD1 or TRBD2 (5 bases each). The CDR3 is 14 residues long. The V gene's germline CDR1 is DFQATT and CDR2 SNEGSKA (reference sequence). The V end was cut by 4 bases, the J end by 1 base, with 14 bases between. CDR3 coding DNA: TGCAGTGCTACATGGGACGTCTCATCCTACGAGCAGTACTTC. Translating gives CSATWDVSSYEQYF.

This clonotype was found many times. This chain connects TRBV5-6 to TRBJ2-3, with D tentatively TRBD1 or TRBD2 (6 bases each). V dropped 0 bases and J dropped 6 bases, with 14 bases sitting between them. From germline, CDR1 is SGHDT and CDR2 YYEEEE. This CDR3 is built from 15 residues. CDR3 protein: CASSLVRGPRDTQYF. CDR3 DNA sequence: TGTGCCAGCAGCTTGGTTCGGGGGCCGCGCGATACGCAGTATTTT.

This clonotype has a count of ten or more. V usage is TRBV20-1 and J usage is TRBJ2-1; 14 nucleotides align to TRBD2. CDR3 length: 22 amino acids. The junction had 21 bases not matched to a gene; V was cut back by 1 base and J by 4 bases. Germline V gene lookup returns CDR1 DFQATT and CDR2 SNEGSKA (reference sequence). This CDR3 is CSARVASSGLAGEMKWYNEQFF. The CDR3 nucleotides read TGCAGTGCTAGAGTCGCGTCCTCGGGACTAGCGGGAGAGATGAAGTGGTACAATGAGCAGTTCTTC.

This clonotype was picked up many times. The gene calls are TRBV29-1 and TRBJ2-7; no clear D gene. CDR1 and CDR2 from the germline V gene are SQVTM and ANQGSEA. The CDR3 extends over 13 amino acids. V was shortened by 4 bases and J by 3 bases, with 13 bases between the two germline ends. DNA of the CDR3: TGCAGCGTTGTAACATACCCTCTCTACGAGCAGTACTTC. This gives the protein CSVVTYPLYEQYF.

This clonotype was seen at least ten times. CDR3 sequence reads: CASALSGGAISNQPQHF. The CDR3 bases are TGTGCCAGCGCCCTGTCAGGGGGCGCGATTAGCAATCAGCCCCAGCATTTT. V usage is TRBV28 and J usage is TRBJ1-5, with TRBD1 matching over 8 bases. Per the germline V gene, CDR1 is MDHEN and CDR2 is SYDVKM. The CDR3 has 17 amino acids. Germline trimming cut 8 bases from V and 0 bases from J; bases unmatched to any gene: 12. The whole variable domain, filled in from reference TRBV28 and TRBJ1-5, reads DVKVTQSSRYLVKRTGEKVFLECVQDMDHENMFWYRQDPGLGLRLIYFSYDVKMKEKGDIPEGYSVSREKKERFSLILESASTNQTSMYLCASALSGGAISNQPQHFGDGTRLSIL.

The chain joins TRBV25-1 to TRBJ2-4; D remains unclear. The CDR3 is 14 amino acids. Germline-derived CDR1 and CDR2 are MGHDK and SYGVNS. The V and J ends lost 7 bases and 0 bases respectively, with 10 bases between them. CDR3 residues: CASKSSVAKNIQYF. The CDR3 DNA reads TGTGCCAGCAAATCGTCGGTAGCCAAAAACATTCAGTACTTC.

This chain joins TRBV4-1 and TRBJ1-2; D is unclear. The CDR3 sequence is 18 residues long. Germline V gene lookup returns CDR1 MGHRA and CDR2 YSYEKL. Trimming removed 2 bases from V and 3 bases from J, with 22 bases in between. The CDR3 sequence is CASSQRLNYGPEYYGYTF. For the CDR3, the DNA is TGCGCCAGCAGCCAACGACTTAACTATGGACCGGAGTACTATGGCTACACCTTC.

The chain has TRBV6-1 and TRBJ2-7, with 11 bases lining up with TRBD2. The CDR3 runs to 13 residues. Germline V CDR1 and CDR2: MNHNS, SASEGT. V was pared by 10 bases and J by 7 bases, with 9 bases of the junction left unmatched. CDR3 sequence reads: CATGTSGIGEQYF. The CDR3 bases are TGTGCCACCGGGACTAGCGGAATCGGGGAGCAGTACTTC.

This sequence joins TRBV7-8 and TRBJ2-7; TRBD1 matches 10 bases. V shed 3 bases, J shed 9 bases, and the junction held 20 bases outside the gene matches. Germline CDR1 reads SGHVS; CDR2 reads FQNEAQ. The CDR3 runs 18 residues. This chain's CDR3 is CASSFGGTGDYEFSRQYF. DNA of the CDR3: TGTGCCAGCAGCTTTGGCGGGACAGGGGACTACGAGTTTTCCCGGCAGTACTTC.

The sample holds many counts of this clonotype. The CDR3 sequence: CASNVGPKSYEQYF. CDR3 nucleotides: TGTGCCAGCAACGTAGGTCCGAAATCCTACGAGCAGTACTTC. The rearrangement joins TRBV2 to TRBJ2-7; D gene uncertain. The CDR3 spans 14 residues. The V end lost 7 bases, the J end lost 1 base, and 14 bases lay between the germline ends. The germline V gene encodes CDR1 SNHLY and CDR2 FYNNEI.

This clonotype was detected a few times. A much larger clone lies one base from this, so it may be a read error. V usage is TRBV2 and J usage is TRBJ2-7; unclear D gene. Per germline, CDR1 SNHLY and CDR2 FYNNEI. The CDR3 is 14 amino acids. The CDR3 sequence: CASREDTCTPEQYF. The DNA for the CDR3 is TGTGCCAGCAGAGAAGACACATGCACCCCCGAGCAGTACTTC.

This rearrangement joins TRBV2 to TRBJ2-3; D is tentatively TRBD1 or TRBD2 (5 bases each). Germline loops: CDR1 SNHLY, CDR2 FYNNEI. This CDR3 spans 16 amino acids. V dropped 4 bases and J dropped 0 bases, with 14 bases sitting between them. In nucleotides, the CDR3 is TGTGCCAGCAGTGTGCGATGGGGGAGAAGCACAGATACGCAGTATTTT. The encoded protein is CASSVRWGRSTDTQYF.